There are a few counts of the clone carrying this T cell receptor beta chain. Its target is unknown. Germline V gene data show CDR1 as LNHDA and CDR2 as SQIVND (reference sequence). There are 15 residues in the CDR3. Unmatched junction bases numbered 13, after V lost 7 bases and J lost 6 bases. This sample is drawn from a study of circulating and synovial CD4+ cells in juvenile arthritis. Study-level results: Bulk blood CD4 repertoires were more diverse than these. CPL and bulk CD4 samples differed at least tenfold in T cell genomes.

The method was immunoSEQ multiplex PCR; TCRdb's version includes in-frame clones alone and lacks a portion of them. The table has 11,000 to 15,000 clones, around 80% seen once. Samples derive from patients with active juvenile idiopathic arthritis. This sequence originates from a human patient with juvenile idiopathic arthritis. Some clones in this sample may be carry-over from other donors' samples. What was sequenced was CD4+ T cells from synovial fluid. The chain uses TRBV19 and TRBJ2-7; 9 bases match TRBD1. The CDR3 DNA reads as TGTGCCAGTAAGGCGGGACAGGGCTCCTGGGGCGAGCAGTACTTC. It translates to CASKAGQGSWGEQYF.